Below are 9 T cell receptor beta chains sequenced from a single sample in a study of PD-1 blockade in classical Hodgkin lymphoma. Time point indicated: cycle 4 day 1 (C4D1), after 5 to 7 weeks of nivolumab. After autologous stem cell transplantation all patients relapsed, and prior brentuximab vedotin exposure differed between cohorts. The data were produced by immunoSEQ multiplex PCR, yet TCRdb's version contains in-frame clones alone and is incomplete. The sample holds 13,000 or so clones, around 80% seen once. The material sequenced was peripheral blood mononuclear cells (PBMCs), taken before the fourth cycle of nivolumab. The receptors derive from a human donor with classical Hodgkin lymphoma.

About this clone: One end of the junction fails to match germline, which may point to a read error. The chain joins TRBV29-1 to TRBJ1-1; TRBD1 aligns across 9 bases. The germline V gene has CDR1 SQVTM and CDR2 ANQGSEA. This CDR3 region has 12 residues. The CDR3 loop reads CSVTGTGPKRWF. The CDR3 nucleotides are TGCAGCGTGACCGGGACAGGGCCCAAAAGGTGGTTT.

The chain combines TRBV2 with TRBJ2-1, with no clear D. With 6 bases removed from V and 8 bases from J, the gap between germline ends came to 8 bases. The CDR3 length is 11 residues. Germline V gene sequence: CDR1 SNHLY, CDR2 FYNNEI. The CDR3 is CASSWWDEQFF. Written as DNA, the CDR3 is TGTGCCAGCAGCTGGTGGGATGAGCAGTTCTTC.

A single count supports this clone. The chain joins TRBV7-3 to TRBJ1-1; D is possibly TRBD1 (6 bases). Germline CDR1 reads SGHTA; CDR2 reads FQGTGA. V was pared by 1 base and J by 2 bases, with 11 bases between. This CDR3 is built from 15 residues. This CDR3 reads CASSLKGGDNTEAFF. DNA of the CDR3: TGTGCCAGCAGCTTAAAGGGGGGCGATAACACTGAAGCTTTCTTT.

The DNA for the CDR3 is TGCGCCAGCAAGGACAGGGACTCCTACGAGCAGTACTTC. This translates into CASKDRDSYEQYF. This sequence joins TRBV10-1 and TRBJ2-7, with 8 bases aligning to TRBD1. From germline, CDR1 is WNHNN and CDR2 SYGVQD (reference sequence). CDR3 length: 13 residues. With 7 bases clipped from V and 0 bases from J, the junction kept 2 bases outside the gene matches.

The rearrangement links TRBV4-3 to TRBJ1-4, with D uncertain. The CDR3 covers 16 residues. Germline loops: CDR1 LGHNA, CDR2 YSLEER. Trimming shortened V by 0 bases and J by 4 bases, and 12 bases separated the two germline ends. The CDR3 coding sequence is TGCGCCAGCAGCCAAGATGTAGCAGGCCGTAATGAAAAACTGTTTTTT. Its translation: CASSQDVAGRNEKLFF.

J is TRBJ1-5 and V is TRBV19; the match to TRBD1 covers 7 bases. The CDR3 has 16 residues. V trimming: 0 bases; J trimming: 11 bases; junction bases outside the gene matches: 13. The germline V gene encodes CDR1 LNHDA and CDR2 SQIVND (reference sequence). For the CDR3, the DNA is TGTGCCAGTAGTATAGACCGCGATTTTACAGGGGCAGCCCAGCATTTT. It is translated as CASSIDRDFTGAAQHF.

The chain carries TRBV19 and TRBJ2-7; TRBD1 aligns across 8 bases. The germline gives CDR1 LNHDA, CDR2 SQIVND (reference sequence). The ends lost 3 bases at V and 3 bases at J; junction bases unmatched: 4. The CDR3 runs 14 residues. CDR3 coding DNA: TGTGCCAGTAGTATCGGGACAGGCTTCTACGAGCAGTACTTC. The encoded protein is CASSIGTGFYEQYF.

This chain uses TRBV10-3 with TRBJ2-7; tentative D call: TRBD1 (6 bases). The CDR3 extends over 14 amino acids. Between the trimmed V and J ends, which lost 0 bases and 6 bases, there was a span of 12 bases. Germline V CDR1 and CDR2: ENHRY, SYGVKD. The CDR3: CAISESSGASEQYF. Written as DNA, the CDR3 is TGTGCCATCAGTGAGTCATCAGGGGCGAGCGAGCAGTACTTC.

The CDR3 here is CASSYDRSYEQYF. DNA for the CDR3: TGTGCCAGCAGCTACGACCGCTCCTACGAGCAGTACTTC. This rearrangement joins TRBV5-4 to TRBJ2-7; D remains ambiguous. CDR1 is SGHNT and CDR2 is YYREEE in the germline V gene (reference sequence). The CDR3 totals 13 residues. V lost 3 bases to trimming and J lost 0 bases, with 7 bases between them.